The text below deals with one TCR beta chain. The antigen is not known. V was cut by 0 bases and J by 4 bases, with 7 bases left in between. From germline, CDR1 is MGHRA and CDR2 YSYEKL. CDR3 size: 14 residues. These data are taken from a study of cytomegalovirus exposure and HLA in healthy donors. General study points: Later analysis associated a missense DCLRE1C variant with TCR beta V- and J-gene trimming. The dataset shows that most TCR sequences were rare, while some public TCRs occurred in many donors. The authors later found most CMV-associated TCR beta chains appeared HLA-restricted.

Primers: 60 Vbeta forward and 13 Jbeta reverse. As handled by the study authors: An analysis performed later counted roughly 80 million unique TCR beta chains (around 11 million of them shared). Clones were read by immunoSEQ multiplex PCR, and TCRdb kept only the in-frame ones, dropping some. V, J and clone size reflect that table, while D and trimming were determined from the DNA. Among roughly 100,000 clones listed, approximately 76% were seen once. Sequenced sample: PBMCs. The rearrangement links TRBV4-1 to TRBJ1-3, with D uncertain. The source of this sequence is a middle-aged man in good health and CMV-seronegative. CDR3 nucleotides: TGCGCCAGCAGCCAAGAGCCTACCGGAAACACCATATATTTT. Its translation: CASSQEPTGNTIYF.